The clone carrying this T cell receptor (beta chain) was picked up a small number of times. Its antigen is not known. The length of the CDR3 is 15 residues. Germline values: CDR1 LNHDA, CDR2 SQIVND (reference sequence). The ends were cut back, 6 bases at V and 4 bases at J, with 16 bases in the middle. Amplification of TCR beta CDR3 regions used RNA as the template. In the first-round RT-PCR of the TCR CDR3, the HTBI primer set was used. TCRdb re-derived calls from the multiplex PCR reads in MiXCR, one entry per CDR3 protein. The table shows about 260,000 distinct CDR3 sequences, with less than 30% occurring only once. The record originates from a study of T cells in Graves' hyperthyroidism and ophthalmopathy. Study-wide results and caveats: Model output signaled ophthalmopathy a median 6.5 months ahead of onset.

The TCR comes from a man aged 35-49 years with Graves' hyperthyroidism that later progressed to Graves' ophthalmopathy. Sequenced: blood. V usage is TRBV19 and J usage is TRBJ1-5; no reliable D call. The CDR3 protein is CASRTLGRLNQPQHF. The CDR3 DNA follows: TGTGCCAGTAGAACCTTGGGCCGCTTAAATCAGCCCCAGCATTTT.